This T cell receptor beta chain was recovered during a study of T cell changes during pregnancy in multiple sclerosis (dated by TCRdb to about 2019). Study-level background: In women with multiple sclerosis, the researchers looked at how the T cell repertoire shifted as pregnancy progressed.

V loses 5 bases of germline sequence and J loses 2 bases, and the interval between the two ends is 15 bases. The CDR3, cysteine through phenylalanine, is 15 amino acids long. Of all the DNA, just the CDR3 is kept, 45 bases in frame from base 1. For CDR1 and CDR2, the germline V gene (reference sequence) lists SGHKS and YYEKEE. This clone has more than one count but fewer than ten. Which antigen it targets is not known. Qualities for individual bases were not recorded, and no much larger clone is one base off. The method behind the library was the immunoSEQ multiplex PCR assay. Entries here come from immuneACCESS through TCRdb and include only in-frame sequences with V and J called. Some clones fail to appear in such tables; in the studies checked, an unresolved V gene covers under half of the shortfall, and the cause of the remainder is unknown. This sample comprises 79,000 or so clones, more than 90% of them detected only once. The ten largest clones take up roughly 0.22% of the sample.

The rearranged segments are TRBV5-5 and TRBJ2-3; the D gene cannot be resolved reliably. This TCR derives from a female donor with multiple sclerosis, enrolled in a pregnancy study. Material: CD4+ T cells from peripheral blood mononuclear cells, obtained before pregnancy. The CDR3 protein: CASRYAAPITDTQYF. The DNA sequence is TGTGCCAGCAGATACGCGGCACCTATCACAGATACGCAGTATTTT.